Detailed here is one TCR beta chain. This sample also contains other DNA sequences that code for the same CDR3. These data are taken from a study of blood T cell repertoires in COVID-19. Turning to the study itself: Spain, Italy and the United States supplied samples that represented acute and convalescent COVID-19. PBMCs, B-cell-depleted T cells, or T cells were the source of the cDNA or gDNA that made up the material.

TCRdb's table, derived via immunoSEQ multiplex PCR, lists solely in-frame clones and lacks some. The data show 110,000 to 150,000 clones, roughly 85% seen once. Germline assignment: CDR1 MDHEN and CDR2 SYDVKM. The CDR3 extends over 13 amino acids. V was clipped by 5 bases and J by 0 bases, with 5 bases between them. The receptor was derived from a man aged 60-69 years with acute or convalescent COVID-19. This chain uses TRBV28 with TRBJ1-5; D is unclear. Sequenced material: peripheral blood. The CDR3 DNA is TGTGCCAGCAGTCCAGATAGCAATCAGCCCCAGCATTTT. Translated, it gives CASSPDSNQPQHF.